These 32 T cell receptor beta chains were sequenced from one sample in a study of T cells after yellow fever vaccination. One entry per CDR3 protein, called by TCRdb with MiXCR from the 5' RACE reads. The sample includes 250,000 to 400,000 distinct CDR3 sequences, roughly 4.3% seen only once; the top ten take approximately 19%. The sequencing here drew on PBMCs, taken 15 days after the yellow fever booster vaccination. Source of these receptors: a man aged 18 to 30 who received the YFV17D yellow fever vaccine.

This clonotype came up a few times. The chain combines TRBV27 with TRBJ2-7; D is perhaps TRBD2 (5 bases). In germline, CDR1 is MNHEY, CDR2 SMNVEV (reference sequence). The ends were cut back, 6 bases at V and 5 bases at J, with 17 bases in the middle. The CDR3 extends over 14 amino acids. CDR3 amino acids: CASRKLEDLHEQYF. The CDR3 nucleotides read TGTGCCAGCAGGAAATTGGAGGACCTCCACGAGCAGTACTTC.

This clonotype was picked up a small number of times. The DNA of the CDR3 is TGCAGTGCTAAGGGACTCCCGGGCCAAGAGACCCAGTACTTC. Translated: CSAKGLPGQETQYF. The chain joins TRBV20-1 to TRBJ2-5; D perhaps matches TRBD2 (6 bases). The CDR3 consists of 14 residues. The germline CDR1 and CDR2 sequences are DFQATT and SNEGSKA (reference sequence). V was trimmed by 4 bases and J by 1 base, leaving 13 bases between them.

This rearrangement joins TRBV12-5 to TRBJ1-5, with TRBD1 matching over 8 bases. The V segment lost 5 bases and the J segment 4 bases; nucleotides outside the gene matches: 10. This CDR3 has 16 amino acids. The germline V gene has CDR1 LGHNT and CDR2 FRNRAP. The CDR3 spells CASGPTWTGNNQPQHF. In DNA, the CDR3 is TGTGCTAGTGGTCCAACTTGGACAGGGAATAATCAGCCCCAGCATTTT.

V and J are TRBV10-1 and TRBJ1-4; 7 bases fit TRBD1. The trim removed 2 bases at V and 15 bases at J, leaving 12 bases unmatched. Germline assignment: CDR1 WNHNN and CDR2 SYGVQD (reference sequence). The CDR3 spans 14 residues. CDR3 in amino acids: CASSEETGTKKMFF. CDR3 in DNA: TGCGCCAGCAGTGAGGAGACAGGGACGAAAAAGATGTTTTTT.

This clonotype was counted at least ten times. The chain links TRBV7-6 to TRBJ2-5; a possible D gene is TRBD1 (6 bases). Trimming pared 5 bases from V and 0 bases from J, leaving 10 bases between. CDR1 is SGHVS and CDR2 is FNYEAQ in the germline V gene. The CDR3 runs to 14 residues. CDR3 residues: CASSVRDNQETQYF. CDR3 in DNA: TGTGCCAGCAGCGTCCGGGACAACCAAGAGACCCAGTACTTC.

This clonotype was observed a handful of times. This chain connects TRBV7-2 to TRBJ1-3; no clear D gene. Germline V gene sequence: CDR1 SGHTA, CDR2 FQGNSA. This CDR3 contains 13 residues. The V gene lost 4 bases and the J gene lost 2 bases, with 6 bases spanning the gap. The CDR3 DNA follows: TGTGCCAGCAGCTCCCGACCTGGAAACACCATATATTTT. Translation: CASSSRPGNTIYF.

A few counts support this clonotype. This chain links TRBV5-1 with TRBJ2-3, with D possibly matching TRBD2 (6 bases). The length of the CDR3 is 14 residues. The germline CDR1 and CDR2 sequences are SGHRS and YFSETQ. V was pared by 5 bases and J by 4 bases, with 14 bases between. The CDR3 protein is CASSNPEGPDTQYF. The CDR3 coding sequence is TGCGCCAGCAGTAACCCGGAGGGGCCAGATACGCAGTATTTT.

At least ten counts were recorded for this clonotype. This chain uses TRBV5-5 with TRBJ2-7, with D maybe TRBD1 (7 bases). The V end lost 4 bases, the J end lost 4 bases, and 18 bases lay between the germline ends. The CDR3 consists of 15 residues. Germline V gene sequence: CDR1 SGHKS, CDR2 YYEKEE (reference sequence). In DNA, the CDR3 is TGTGCCAGCAGCCGCGGGACAGTTAAGTCGTACGAGCAGTACTTC. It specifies CASSRGTVKSYEQYF. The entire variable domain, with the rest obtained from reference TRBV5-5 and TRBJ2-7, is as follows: DAGVTQSPTHLIKTRGQQVTLRCSPISGHKSVSWYQQVLGQGPQFIFQYYEKEERGRGNFPDRFSARQFPNYSSELNVNALLLGDSALYLCASSRGTVKSYEQYFGPGTRLTVT.

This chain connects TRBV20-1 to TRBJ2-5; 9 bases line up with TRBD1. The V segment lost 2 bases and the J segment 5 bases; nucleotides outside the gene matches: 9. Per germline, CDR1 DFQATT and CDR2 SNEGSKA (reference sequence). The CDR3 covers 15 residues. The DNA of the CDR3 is TGCAGTGCTAGAAAAACAGGGGGCGCTTGGGAGACCCAGTACTTC. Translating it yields CSARKTGGAWETQYF.

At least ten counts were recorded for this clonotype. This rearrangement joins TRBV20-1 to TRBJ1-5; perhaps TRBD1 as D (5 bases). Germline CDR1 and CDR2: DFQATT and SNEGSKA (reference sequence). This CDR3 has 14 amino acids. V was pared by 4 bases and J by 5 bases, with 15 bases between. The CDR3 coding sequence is TGCAGTGCTACACATAAGGGGATGGATCAGCCCCAGCATTTT. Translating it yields CSATHKGMDQPQHF.

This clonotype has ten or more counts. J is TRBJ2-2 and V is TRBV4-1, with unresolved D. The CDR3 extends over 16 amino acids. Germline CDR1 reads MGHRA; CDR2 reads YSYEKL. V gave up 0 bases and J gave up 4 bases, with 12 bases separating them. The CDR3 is CASSQDPGQLTGELFF. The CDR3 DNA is TGCGCCAGCAGCCAAGACCCTGGGCAGCTCACCGGGGAGCTGTTTTTT.

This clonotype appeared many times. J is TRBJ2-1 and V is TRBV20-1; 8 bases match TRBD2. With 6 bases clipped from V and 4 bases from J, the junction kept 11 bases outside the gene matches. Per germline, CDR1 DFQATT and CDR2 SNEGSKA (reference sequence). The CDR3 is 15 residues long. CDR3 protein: CSASPASGPYNEQFF. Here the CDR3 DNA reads TGCAGTGCATCCCCTGCTAGCGGGCCGTACAATGAGCAGTTCTTC.

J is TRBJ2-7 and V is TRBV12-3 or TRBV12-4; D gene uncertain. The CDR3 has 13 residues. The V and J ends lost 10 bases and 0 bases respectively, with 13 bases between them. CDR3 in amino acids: CATRTASSYEQYF. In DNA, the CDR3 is TGTGCCACCCGGACGGCCAGCTCCTACGAGCAGTACTTC.

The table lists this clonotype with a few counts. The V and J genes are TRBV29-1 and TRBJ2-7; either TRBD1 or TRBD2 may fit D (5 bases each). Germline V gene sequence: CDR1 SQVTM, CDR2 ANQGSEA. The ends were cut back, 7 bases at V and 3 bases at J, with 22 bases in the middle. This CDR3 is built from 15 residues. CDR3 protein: CSASEGHGTGYEQYF. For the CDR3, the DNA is TGCAGCGCCTCCGAAGGACACGGGACGGGCTACGAGCAGTACTTC.

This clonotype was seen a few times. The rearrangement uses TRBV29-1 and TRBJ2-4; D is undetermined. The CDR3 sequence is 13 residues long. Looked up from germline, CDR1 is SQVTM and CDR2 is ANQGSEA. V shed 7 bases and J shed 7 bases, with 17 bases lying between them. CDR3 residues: CSAGPERWNIQYF. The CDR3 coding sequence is TGCAGCGCTGGGCCGGAACGATGGAACATTCAGTACTTC.

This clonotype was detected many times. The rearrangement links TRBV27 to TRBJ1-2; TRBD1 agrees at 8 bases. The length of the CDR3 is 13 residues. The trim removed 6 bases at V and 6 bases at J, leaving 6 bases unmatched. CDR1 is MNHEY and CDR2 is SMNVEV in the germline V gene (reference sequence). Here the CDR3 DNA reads TGTGCCAGCAGGCGGACAGGGAGGGATGGCTACACCTTC. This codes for CASRRTGRDGYTF.

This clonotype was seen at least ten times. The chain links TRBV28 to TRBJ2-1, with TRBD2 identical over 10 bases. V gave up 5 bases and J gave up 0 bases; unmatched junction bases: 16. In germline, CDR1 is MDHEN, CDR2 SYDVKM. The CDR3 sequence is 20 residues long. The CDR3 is CASSPLLSTSGKSSYNEQFF. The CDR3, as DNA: TGTGCCAGCAGTCCACTCCTTTCTACTAGCGGGAAAAGCTCCTACAATGAGCAGTTCTTC.

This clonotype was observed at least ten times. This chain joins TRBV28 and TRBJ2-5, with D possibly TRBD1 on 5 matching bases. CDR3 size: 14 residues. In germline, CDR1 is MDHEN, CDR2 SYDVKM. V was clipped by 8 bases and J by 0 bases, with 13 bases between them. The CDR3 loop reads CASGIRTYQETQYF. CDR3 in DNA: TGTGCCAGCGGTATCCGGACATACCAAGAGACCCAGTACTTC.

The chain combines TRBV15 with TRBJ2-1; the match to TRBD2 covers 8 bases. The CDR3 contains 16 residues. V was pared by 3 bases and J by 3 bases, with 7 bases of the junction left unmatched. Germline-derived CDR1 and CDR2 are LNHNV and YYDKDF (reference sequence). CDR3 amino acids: CATSSSERGLYNEQFF. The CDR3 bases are TGTGCCACCAGCAGTTCTGAGCGGGGGCTCTACAATGAGCAGTTCTTC.

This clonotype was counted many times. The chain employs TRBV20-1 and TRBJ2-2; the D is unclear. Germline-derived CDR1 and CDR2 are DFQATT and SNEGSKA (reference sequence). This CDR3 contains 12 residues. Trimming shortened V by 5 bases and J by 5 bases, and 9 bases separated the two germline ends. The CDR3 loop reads CSAPSGTGELFF. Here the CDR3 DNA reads TGCAGTGCTCCCTCGGGTACCGGGGAGCTGTTTTTT.

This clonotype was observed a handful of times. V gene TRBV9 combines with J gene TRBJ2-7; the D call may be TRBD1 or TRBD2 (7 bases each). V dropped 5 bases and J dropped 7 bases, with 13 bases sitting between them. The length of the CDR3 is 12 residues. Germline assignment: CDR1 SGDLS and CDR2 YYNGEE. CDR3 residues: CASRGGDREQYF. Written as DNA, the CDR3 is TGTGCCAGCAGGGGGGGGGACAGAGAGCAGTACTTC.

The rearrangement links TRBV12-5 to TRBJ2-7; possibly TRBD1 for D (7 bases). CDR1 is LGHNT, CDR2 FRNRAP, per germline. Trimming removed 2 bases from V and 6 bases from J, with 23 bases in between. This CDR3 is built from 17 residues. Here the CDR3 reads CASGLRSLGGGGGEQYF. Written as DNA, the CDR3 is TGTGCTAGTGGTTTGAGGTCTTTAGGAGGGGGCGGCGGCGAGCAGTACTTC.

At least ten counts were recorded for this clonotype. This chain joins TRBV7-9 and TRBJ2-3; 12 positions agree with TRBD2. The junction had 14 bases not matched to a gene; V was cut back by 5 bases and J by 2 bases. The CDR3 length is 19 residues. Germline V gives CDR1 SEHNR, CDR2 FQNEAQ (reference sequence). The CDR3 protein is CASSATEGLAGFFTDTQYF. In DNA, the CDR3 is TGTGCCAGCAGCGCCACCGAAGGACTAGCGGGGTTTTTCACAGATACGCAGTATTTT.

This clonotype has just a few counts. The CDR3 DNA sequence: TGTGCCAGCAGCCAAAGAGGGACAGGGGAGGCTTTCTTT. This translates into CASSQRGTGEAFF. The chain employs TRBV3-1 and TRBJ1-1; 10 bases align to TRBD1. Losses at the gene ends were 2 bases for V and 11 bases for J; bases not matched to a gene: 5. Germline values: CDR1 LGHDT, CDR2 YNNKEL (reference sequence). CDR3 length equals 13 residues.

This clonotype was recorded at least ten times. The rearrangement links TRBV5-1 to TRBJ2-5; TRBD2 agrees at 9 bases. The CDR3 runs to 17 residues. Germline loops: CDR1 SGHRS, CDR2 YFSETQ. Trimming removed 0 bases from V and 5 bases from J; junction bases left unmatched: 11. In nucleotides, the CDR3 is TGCGCCAGCAGCTTGGCCGATCGTAGCGGGGGCGGGGAGACCCAGTACTTC. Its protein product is CASSLADRSGGGETQYF.

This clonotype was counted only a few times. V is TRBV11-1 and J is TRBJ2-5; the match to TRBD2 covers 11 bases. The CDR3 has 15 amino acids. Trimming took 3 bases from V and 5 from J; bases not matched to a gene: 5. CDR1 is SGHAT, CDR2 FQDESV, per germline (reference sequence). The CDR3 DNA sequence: TGTGCCAGCAGCTTTGGGACTAGCGGACTGGAGACCCAGTACTTC. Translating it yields CASSFGTSGLETQYF.

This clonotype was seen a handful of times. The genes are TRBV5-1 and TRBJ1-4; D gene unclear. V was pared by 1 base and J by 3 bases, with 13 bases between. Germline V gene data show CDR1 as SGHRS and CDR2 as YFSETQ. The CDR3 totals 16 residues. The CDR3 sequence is CASSLTPRTANEKLFF. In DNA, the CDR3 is TGCGCCAGCAGCTTGACACCCCGGACGGCTAATGAAAAACTGTTTTTT.

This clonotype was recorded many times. CDR3 in amino acids: CASSSGPGSGNTIYF. CDR3 nucleotide sequence: TGTGCCAGCAGCTCCGGCCCCGGCTCTGGAAACACCATATATTTT. The chain is built from TRBV7-8 and TRBJ1-3; no clear D. The CDR3 has 15 residues. The V gene lost 4 bases and the J gene lost 0 bases, with 10 bases spanning the gap. CDR1 is SGHVS, CDR2 FQNEAQ, per germline.

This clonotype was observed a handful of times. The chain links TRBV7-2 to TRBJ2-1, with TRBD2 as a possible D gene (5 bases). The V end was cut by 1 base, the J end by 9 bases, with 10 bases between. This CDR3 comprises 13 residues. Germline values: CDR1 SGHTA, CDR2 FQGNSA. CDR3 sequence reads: CASSLGGIAEQFF. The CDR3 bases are TGTGCCAGCAGCTTAGGAGGGATAGCTGAGCAGTTCTTC.

CDR3 nucleotides: TGCAGTGCTACCGGGACCCCTGTTACCGGGGAGCTGTTTTTT. It is translated as CSATGTPVTGELFF. The gene calls are TRBV20-1 and TRBJ2-2; perhaps D is TRBD1 or TRBD2 (5 bases each). CDR1 and CDR2 (germline): DFQATT, SNEGSKA (reference sequence). The CDR3 runs 14 residues. V was trimmed by 4 bases and J by 5 bases, leaving 14 bases between them.

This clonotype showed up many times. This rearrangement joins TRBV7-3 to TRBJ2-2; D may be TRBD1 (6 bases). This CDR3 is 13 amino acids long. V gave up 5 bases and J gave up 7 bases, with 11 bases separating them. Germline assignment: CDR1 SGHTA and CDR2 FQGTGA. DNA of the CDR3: TGTGCCAGCAGCGACAGGCTGTTCGGGGAGCTGTTTTTT. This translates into CASSDRLFGELFF.

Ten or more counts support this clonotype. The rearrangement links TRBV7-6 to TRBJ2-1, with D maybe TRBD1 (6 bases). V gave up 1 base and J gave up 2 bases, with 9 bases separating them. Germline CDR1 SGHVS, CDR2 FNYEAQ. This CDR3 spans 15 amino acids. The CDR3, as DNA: TGTGCCAGCAGCTTAGAGGGGGTCCCCTACAATGAGCAGTTCTTC. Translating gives CASSLEGVPYNEQFF.